These 15 T cell receptor beta chains were all obtained from the same sample, sequenced in a study of shared clonotypes between healthy human individuals. Libraries were prepared by immunoSEQ multiplex PCR; TCRdb keeps only in-frame clonotypes and omits some of them. The sample shows roughly 520,000 clones, roughly 95% of them seen only once. The sample taken for sequencing was naive CD4+ T cells sorted from blood. Subset indicated: CD45RA+ positively selected. The receptors were gathered from a woman in her twenties or thirties in good health.

This sequence joins TRBV28 and TRBJ2-7; TRBD1 aligns across 8 bases. The CDR3 is 13 amino acids. The germline CDR1 and CDR2 sequences are MDHEN and SYDVKM. Trimming took 5 bases from V and 3 from J; bases not matched to a gene: 3. The CDR3 DNA reads as TGTGCCAGCAGTACAGGGGGAGACTACGAGCAGTACTTC. Its protein is CASSTGGDYEQYF. The entire variable domain, with the rest obtained from reference TRBV28 and TRBJ2-7, is as follows: DVKVTQSSRYLVKRTGEKVFLECVQDMDHENMFWYRQDPGLGLRLIYFSYDVKMKEKGDIPEGYSVSREKKERFSLILESASTNQTSMYLCASSTGGDYEQYFGPGTRLTVT.

The chain is built from TRBV7-9 and TRBJ2-3; 9 bases are shared with TRBD2. J gave up 0 bases and V 7 bases, and 2 bases lay outside the gene matches. The germline CDR1 and CDR2 sequences are SEHNR and FQNEAQ (reference sequence). The CDR3 is 14 residues long. The CDR3 spells CASKTSGSTDTQYF. The CDR3 nucleotides are TGTGCCAGCAAAACTAGCGGGAGCACAGATACGCAGTATTTT.

This clone was recorded once. J is TRBJ1-2 and V is TRBV18; D may be TRBD1 (6 bases). CDR3 size: 14 residues. V gave up 5 bases and J gave up 7 bases, with 17 bases separating them. The V gene's germline CDR1 is KGHSH and CDR2 LQKENI. CDR3: CASSAQGGEVGYTF. The CDR3 nucleotides are TGTGCCAGCTCAGCCCAAGGGGGTGAGGTTGGCTACACCTTC.

The genes are TRBV5-1 and TRBJ2-5; 7 bases are a match to TRBD2. Germline loops: CDR1 SGHRS, CDR2 YFSETQ. V was pared by 3 bases and J by 7 bases, with 12 bases of the junction left unmatched. The CDR3 runs 15 residues. The CDR3 DNA is TGCGCCAGCAGCTCTAGCGGCGGGAGCGAAGGGACCCAGTACTTC. This codes for CASSSSGGSEGTQYF.

This rearrangement joins TRBV5-1 to TRBJ1-4; weak D call: TRBD1 (6 bases). Germline V gene sequence: CDR1 SGHRS, CDR2 YFSETQ. V was cut by 5 bases and J by 1 base, with 15 bases left in between. There are 16 residues in the CDR3. The CDR3 DNA reads TGCGCCAGCAGTTTCGACAGGAGCCAAACTAATGAAAAACTGTTTTTT. It translates to CASSFDRSQTNEKLFF.

The V and J genes are TRBV12-5 and TRBJ2-5, with D unresolved. The CDR3 spans 12 residues. Germline V gives CDR1 LGHNT, CDR2 FRNRAP. The V end was cut by 6 bases, the J end by 5 bases, with 10 bases between. DNA of the CDR3: TGTGCTAGTGGCCCGGGTGGGGAGACCCAGTACTTC. Amino acids: CASGPGGETQYF.

This rearrangement joins TRBV28 to TRBJ1-2; 7 nucleotides line up with TRBD1. Unmatched junction bases numbered 9, after V lost 6 bases and J lost 8 bases. The CDR3 covers 13 residues. In germline, CDR1 is MDHEN, CDR2 SYDVKM. CDR3 in DNA: TGTGCCAGCAGCCCCGGTACAGGGGTCGGCTACACCTTC. Protein product: CASSPGTGVGYTF.

V gene TRBV5-1 combines with J gene TRBJ2-5; 10 positions match TRBD2. Trimming cost V 1 base and J 4 bases; bases outside gene matches: 4. Germline V gene lookup returns CDR1 SGHRS and CDR2 YFSETQ. This CDR3 region has 15 residues. DNA of the CDR3: TGCGCCAGCAGCTTGTCTAGCGGGAGAGGAGAGACCCAGTACTTC. Translated: CASSLSSGRGETQYF.

The gene calls are TRBV6-4 and TRBJ2-5; 8 bases are a match to TRBD2. In germline, CDR1 is MRHNA, CDR2 SNTAGT. V lost 5 bases, J lost 5 bases, and 10 bases stayed unmatched. CDR3 size: 15 residues. This CDR3 reads CASSRGGLTGETQYF. CDR3 DNA sequence: TGTGCCAGCAGTCGCGGGGGGCTAACTGGGGAGACCCAGTACTTC.

The V gene is TRBV28, the J gene TRBJ1-1; D not resolved. The CDR3 is 13 amino acids. V lost 3 bases and J lost 8, with 13 bases in between. The germline V gene has CDR1 MDHEN and CDR2 SYDVKM. The CDR3 reads CASSLGGDMEAFF. The CDR3 nucleotides read TGTGCCAGCAGTTTGGGCGGCGACATGGAAGCTTTCTTT.

The chain uses TRBV29-1 and TRBJ2-3; 11 bases fit TRBD2. There are 15 residues in the CDR3. V shed 7 bases, J shed 2 bases, and the junction held 8 bases outside the gene matches. CDR1 is SQVTM, CDR2 ANQGSEA, per germline. CDR3 protein: CSAGGLAAYTDTQYF. DNA of the CDR3: TGCAGCGCTGGGGGACTAGCGGCCTACACAGATACGCAGTATTTT.

The chain couples TRBV7-2 to TRBJ2-7, with D possibly TRBD2 on 5 matching bases. Germline CDR1 is SGHTA and CDR2 is FQGNSA. The V end was cut by 3 bases, the J end by 4 bases, with 16 bases between. The CDR3 sequence is 15 residues long. The CDR3 here is CASSFSALSGYEQYF. CDR3 DNA sequence: TGTGCCAGCAGCTTTTCCGCCCTTTCGGGGTACGAGCAGTACTTC.

V usage is TRBV5-4 and J usage is TRBJ2-7; 9 bases map to TRBD1. This CDR3 region has 15 residues. J gave up 8 bases and V 4 bases, and 13 bases lay outside the gene matches. Per germline, CDR1 SGHNT and CDR2 YYREEE (reference sequence). The CDR3 here is CASSPEPGQGIQQYF. The DNA of the CDR3 is TGTGCCAGCAGCCCGGAACCGGGACAGGGAATACAGCAGTACTTC.

This chain connects TRBV19 to TRBJ1-4; D is possibly TRBD1 (5 bases). There are 15 residues in the CDR3. V gave up 1 base and J gave up 8 bases, with 14 bases separating them. Germline CDR1 LNHDA, CDR2 SQIVND (reference sequence). DNA of the CDR3: TGTGCCAGTAGTATAGGGCAAGTTTGGGGCGAAAAACTGTTTTTT. Translation: CASSIGQVWGEKLFF.

J is TRBJ2-7 and V is TRBV6-1, with 7 nucleotides matching TRBD2. V trimming: 10 bases; J trimming: 2 bases; junction bases outside the gene matches: 11. Germline V gene data show CDR1 as MNHNS and CDR2 as SASEGT. The CDR3 loop spans 14 amino acids. CDR3 sequence (DNA): TGTGCCATCGGGGGGTTTGGGGCCGCCTACGAGCAGTACTTC. It is translated as CAIGGFGAAYEQYF.